The 18 T cell receptor beta chains presented below share a single source sample, sequenced in a study of blood T cell repertoires in COVID-19. Assay used: immunoSEQ multiplex PCR; TCRdb lists only in-frame clones, some missing. The sample contains about 35,000 clones, roughly four fifths of which appear only once. Sequenced: peripheral blood. The source is a human donor in a cohort sampled during active COVID-19.

This clone was counted ten times or more. The V call is TRBV6-6, the J call TRBJ1-2; 11 bases fit TRBD1. This CDR3 comprises 13 residues. The germline CDR1 and CDR2 sequences are MNHNY and SVGAGI (reference sequence). V dropped 6 bases and J dropped 10; count of bases not matched to a gene: 7. This CDR3 reads CASRPGQGAAYTF. In DNA form, the CDR3 reads TGTGCCAGCAGGCCCGGACAGGGGGCAGCCTACACCTTC.

This chain connects TRBV6-5 to TRBJ2-1; the match to TRBD2 covers 11 bases. Germline V gene lookup returns CDR1 MNHEY and CDR2 SVGAGI. Trimming at V came to 0 bases and at J to 8 bases, leaving 3 bases not matched to a gene. This CDR3 is built from 15 residues. In DNA form, the CDR3 reads TGTGCCAGCAGTTACTCTAGCGGGGGGGCGGATGAGCAGTTCTTC. Translated: CASSYSSGGADEQFF.

This clone was recorded at least ten times. The chain is built from TRBV9 and TRBJ2-2; D not resolved. Germline V gene lookup returns CDR1 SGDLS and CDR2 YYNGEE. The CDR3 totals 13 residues. Trimming pared 3 bases from V and 1 base from J, leaving 4 bases between. The CDR3 here is CASSAWNTGELFF. CDR3 coding DNA: TGTGCCAGCAGCGCATGGAACACCGGGGAGCTGTTTTTT.

J is TRBJ1-3 and V is TRBV30; 7 nucleotides agree with TRBD1. CDR1 and CDR2 from the germline V gene are GTSNPN and SVGIG (reference sequence). This CDR3 has 14 residues. The junction had 5 bases not matched to a gene; V was cut back by 4 bases and J by 2 bases. Here the CDR3 DNA reads TGTGCCTGGACCGCGGGGACAGCTGGAAACACCATATATTTT. The encoded protein is CAWTAGTAGNTIYF.

The chain has TRBV7-8 and TRBJ1-4; possibly TRBD1 for D (5 bases). Germline V gene sequence: CDR1 SGHVS, CDR2 FQNEAQ. Trimming took off 1 base at V and 8 bases at J, with 11 bases between the two ends. The CDR3 length is 14 residues. The CDR3 spells CASSLVAGWEKLFF. The CDR3 coding sequence is TGTGCCAGCAGCTTAGTTGCAGGGTGGGAAAAACTGTTTTTT.

The J gene is TRBJ2-3, the V gene TRBV19, with D perhaps TRBD1 (6 bases). V was cut by 5 bases and J by 2 bases, with 11 bases left in between. The CDR3 sequence is 14 residues long. Germline CDR1 reads LNHDA; CDR2 reads SQIVND (reference sequence). The CDR3: CASSQPGDTDTQYF. In nucleotides, the CDR3 is TGTGCCAGTAGTCAGCCAGGGGACACAGATACGCAGTATTTT.

The rearrangement joins TRBV13 to TRBJ1-3, with D unclear. From germline, CDR1 is PRHDT and CDR2 FYEKMQ (reference sequence). V lost 3 bases and J lost 1, with 4 bases in between. The CDR3 has 13 amino acids. CDR3 nucleotides: TGTGCCAGCAGCTTGACTTCTGGAAACACCATATATTTT. Residues: CASSLTSGNTIYF.

This clone occurred a few times. The chain recombines TRBV29-1 with TRBJ1-1; D is uncertain. The CDR3 sequence is 10 residues long. Germline V CDR1 and CDR2: SQVTM, ANQGSEA. The V and J ends lost 4 bases and 8 bases respectively, with 8 bases between them. Here the CDR3 DNA reads TGCAGCGTTGTCTACAGAGAAGCTTTCTTT. This gives the protein CSVVYREAFF.

V is TRBV28 and J is TRBJ2-6; no firm D call. Germline V CDR1 and CDR2: MDHEN, SYDVKM. Trimming took 3 bases from V and 1 from J, leaving 4 bases between them. CDR3 length: 14 residues. CDR3 nucleotide sequence: TGTGCCAGCAGTTTCGGGTCTGGGGCCAACGTCCTGACTTTC. This gives the protein CASSFGSGANVLTF.

The CDR3 sequence: CAISESRGNTEAFF. The CDR3 nucleotides read TGTGCCATCAGTGAGTCGAGAGGGAACACTGAAGCTTTCTTT. The J gene is TRBJ1-1, the V gene TRBV10-3; D remains unclear. The V end lost 0 bases, the J end lost 1 base, and 6 bases lay between the germline ends. There are 14 residues in the CDR3. Germline CDR1 ENHRY, CDR2 SYGVKD.

Written as DNA, the CDR3 is TGTGCCAGCAGGCAGACAGGGAGTTATGACGGGCAGTACTTC. Translation gives CASRQTGSYDGQYF. The V and J genes are TRBV13 and TRBJ2-7, with 7 bases matching TRBD1. The CDR3 loop spans 14 amino acids. Germline CDR1 and CDR2: PRHDT and FYEKMQ (reference sequence). V dropped 6 bases and J dropped 9; count of bases not matched to a gene: 14.

This clone has more than one count but fewer than ten. This chain joins TRBV29-1 and TRBJ1-2; TRBD1 is a possible D gene (6 bases). The V and J ends lost 7 bases and 5 bases respectively, with 11 bases between them. The CDR3 runs 11 residues. Germline CDR1 SQVTM, CDR2 ANQGSEA. Here the CDR3 reads CSAATGYGYTF. CDR3 nucleotides: TGCAGCGCTGCTACAGGGTATGGCTACACCTTC.

The J gene is TRBJ1-5, the V gene TRBV10-3; no clear D. The germline gives CDR1 ENHRY, CDR2 SYGVKD. Between the trimmed V and J ends, which lost 0 bases and 5 bases, there was a span of 8 bases. The CDR3 runs to 14 residues. The CDR3 DNA follows: TGTGCCATCAGTGAGTCGTTGGGCTATCAGCCCCAGCATTTT. Amino acids: CAISESLGYQPQHF.

This chain links TRBV6-1 with TRBJ2-5, with D possibly matching TRBD1 (5 bases). Germline V lookup: CDR1 MNHNS, CDR2 SASEGT. There are 14 residues in the CDR3. The V end lost 2 bases, the J end lost 5 bases, and 12 bases lay between the germline ends. CDR3 residues: CASSERWGWETQYF. The CDR3 nucleotides read TGTGCCAGCAGTGAACGATGGGGCTGGGAGACCCAGTACTTC.

This clone was picked up a small number of times. The chain has TRBV6-5 and TRBJ2-5; TRBD2 aligns across 7 bases. Germline V gene lookup returns CDR1 MNHEY and CDR2 SVGAGI. This CDR3 has 15 amino acids. V trimming: 6 bases; J trimming: 5 bases; junction bases outside the gene matches: 12. CDR3 in DNA: TGTGCCAGCAGGCCCCCGCGGGTGGGGGGGGAGACCCAGTACTTC. Its translation is CASRPPRVGGETQYF.

This sequence joins TRBV2 and TRBJ2-1, with 9 bases fitting TRBD2. Germline CDR1 is SNHLY and CDR2 is FYNNEI. The trim removed 6 bases at V and 7 bases at J, leaving 7 bases unmatched. This CDR3 contains 14 residues. In nucleotides, the CDR3 is TGTGCCAGCAGCCCGGGACTAGCAATGAATGAGCAGTTCTTC. This codes for CASSPGLAMNEQFF.

This chain joins TRBV4-2 and TRBJ2-5; TRBD2 agrees at 11 bases. The CDR3 sequence is 16 residues long. In germline, CDR1 is LGHNA, CDR2 YNFKEQ. The V segment lost 1 base and the J segment 1 base; nucleotides outside the gene matches: 2. CDR3 DNA sequence: TGTGCCAGCAGCCAAGCTAGCGGGGGGCTCCAAGAGACCCAGTACTTC. As protein: CASSQASGGLQETQYF.

V is TRBV5-1 and J is TRBJ2-7; 7 bases line up with TRBD1. V was clipped by 0 bases and J by 4 bases; unmatched bases: 7. CDR3 size: 15 residues. Germline V gene sequence: CDR1 SGHRS, CDR2 YFSETQ. The CDR3 is CASSLAAGGVYEQYF. The DNA for the CDR3 is TGCGCCAGCAGCTTGGCCGCAGGGGGTGTGTACGAGCAGTACTTC.